This TCR beta chain stems from a study of long-term antiretroviral therapy in people with HIV. Sequencing used immunoSEQ v3.0 at survey level. Sequenced by immunoSEQ multiplex PCR; TCRdb stores in-frame clones only, minus some. The sample carries 40,000 to 50,000 clones, over 90% recorded once. As concerns this clone: Its antigen is still unknown.

CDR1 and CDR2 (germline): WSHSY, SAAADI. The CDR3 length is 18 residues. Trimming removed 3 bases from V and 2 bases from J, with 20 bases in between. Study-wide findings and caveats: CDR3 lengths in HIV samples spanned a narrower range than controls. Increased diversity was seen after ART, yet it remained lower than in transplant donor controls. No data on ART adherence, viral resistance or therapy changes.

Each donor had at least one pre-ART and at least two post-ART PBMC samples. The V gene is TRBV10-2, the J gene TRBJ1-5; the D gene is possibly TRBD1 (5 bases). The source is a man aged 30 to 45 with HIV. The input for sequencing was unsorted PBMCs, taken 9.2 years after starting antiretroviral therapy. In DNA, the CDR3 is TGCGCCAGCAGTGACGGGTTGGGACCCCGAGCCGGCAATCAGCCCCAGCATTTT. It encodes CASSDGLGPRAGNQPQHF.